One sample yielded the 26 T cell receptor beta chains listed below, sequenced in a study of OX40 agonist ivuxolimab in advanced cancers. The method was the immunoSEQ multiplex PCR assay. TCRdb obtained this table from immuneACCESS and retained in-frame rearrangements with V and J assigned. These tables miss some clones; where compared with another copy, unresolved V genes account for less than half of the shortfall, and the remainder is unexplained. Counted in this sample were around 56,000 clones; around nine tenths of them appeared once. The ten largest make up 0.85% to 1.4% of the sample. Here the sequenced sample was CD4+ or CD8+ T cells sorted from blood, taken in a trial of the OX40 agonist ivuxolimab. The receptors come from an adult with an advanced solid tumor such as melanoma, head and neck, liver or kidney cancer.

J is TRBJ1-1 and V is TRBV5-1; D is uncertain. The ends were cut back, 0 bases at V and 4 bases at J, with 10 bases in the middle. The CDR3 spans 14 residues. Germline CDR1 reads SGHRS; CDR2 reads YFSETQ. CDR3 coding DNA: TGCGCCAGCAGCTTGGGTCCTAGGAGCACTGAAGCTTTCTTT. Amino acids: CASSLGPRSTEAFF.

The chain combines TRBV6-5 with TRBJ2-3; 9 positions match TRBD2. Looked up from germline, CDR1 is MNHEY and CDR2 is SVGAGI. CDR3 size: 15 residues. V dropped 6 bases and J dropped 3; count of bases not matched to a gene: 7. The CDR3 loop reads CASSKRREGTDTQYF. The CDR3 DNA is TGTGCCAGCAGCAAGCGGCGGGAGGGAACAGATACGCAGTATTTT.

This rearrangement joins TRBV7-3 to TRBJ2-1; the match to TRBD1 covers 7 bases. The CDR3 covers 15 residues. V gave up 4 bases and J gave up 0 bases; unmatched junction bases: 3. Germline values: CDR1 SGHTA, CDR2 FQGTGA. CDR3 nucleotide sequence: TGTGCCAGCAGCTCACAGGGGAGCTCCTACAATGAGCAGTTCTTC. Its translation is CASSSQGSSYNEQFF.

The chain uses TRBV5-1 and TRBJ2-3, with D maybe TRBD1 (5 bases). The CDR3 has 15 amino acids. Trimming stripped 3 bases from V and 1 base from J, with 12 bases between. Germline values: CDR1 SGHRS, CDR2 YFSETQ. CDR3 bases: TGCGCCAGCAGCTATTTGACAGCCCGCACAGATACGCAGTATTTT. Translating it yields CASSYLTARTDTQYF.

The chain has TRBV9 and TRBJ2-7, with 14 bases matching TRBD2. CDR3 length equals 15 residues. Trimming took 3 bases from V and 4 from J; bases not matched to a gene: 3. Per germline, CDR1 SGDLS and CDR2 YYNGEE. CDR3 residues: CASSGGTSGSYEQYF. As DNA, the CDR3 is TGTGCCAGCAGCGGTGGGACTAGCGGGAGTTACGAGCAGTACTTC.

The CDR3 DNA follows: TGTGCCAGCAGCCAAGGGACCGACAGGGGGCGGATTAAATGGGTACCTAATGAAAAACTGTTTTTT. Protein: CASSQGTDRGRIKWVPNEKLFF. The chain carries TRBV4-2 and TRBJ1-4; 10 bases fit TRBD1. There are 22 residues in the CDR3. J was trimmed by 3 bases and V by 1 base; bases with no gene match: 20. Germline values: CDR1 LGHNA, CDR2 YNFKEQ.

This clone was picked up one time. The chain employs TRBV9 and TRBJ2-5; 7 bases line up with TRBD2. Unmatched junction bases numbered 10, after V lost 3 bases and J lost 5 bases. Germline V gene data show CDR1 as SGDLS and CDR2 as YYNGEE. The CDR3 is 15 amino acids. Written as DNA, the CDR3 is TGTGCCAGCAGCGAGGGGACTATTAGCGGGGAGACCCAGTACTTC. Its translation: CASSEGTISGETQYF.

The rearrangement uses TRBV30 and TRBJ1-2; no clear D gene. Germline assignment: CDR1 GTSNPN and CDR2 SVGIG (reference sequence). Trimming shortened V by 0 bases and J by 5 bases, and 4 bases separated the two germline ends. The CDR3 is 11 amino acids. The CDR3 reads CAWSVSYGYTF. The CDR3 DNA reads as TGTGCCTGGAGTGTTTCGTATGGCTACACCTTC.

The chain employs TRBV4-1 and TRBJ2-1, with TRBD2 identical over 7 bases. Germline V gene data show CDR1 as MGHRA and CDR2 as YSYEKL. This CDR3 region has 15 residues. V was pared by 3 bases and J by 7 bases, with 9 bases of the junction left unmatched. The CDR3: CASSQNPTSVNEQFF. Here the CDR3 DNA reads TGCGCCAGCAGCCAGAACCCTACTAGCGTTAATGAGCAGTTCTTC.

The V and J genes are TRBV7-3 and TRBJ2-3; TRBD2 is a possible D gene (5 bases). V shed 3 bases and J shed 0 bases, with 10 bases lying between them. Per the germline V gene, CDR1 is SGHTA and CDR2 is FQGTGA. The CDR3 loop spans 15 amino acids. CDR3 coding DNA: TGTGCCAGCAGCTTCGCCCGGGGAAGCACAGATACGCAGTATTTT. It encodes CASSFARGSTDTQYF.

About this clone itself: Within the sample, other DNA sequences also encode this same CDR3. V and J are TRBV5-1 and TRBJ2-7; D remains unclear. In germline, CDR1 is SGHRS, CDR2 YFSETQ. V lost 3 bases to trimming and J lost 1 base, with 5 bases between them. The CDR3 covers 12 residues. DNA of the CDR3: TGCGCCAGCAGCTCCCTGTCCTACGAGCAGTACTTC. Its protein is CASSSLSYEQYF.

The rearrangement joins TRBV19 to TRBJ1-5; TRBD1 matches 11 bases. CDR1 is LNHDA, CDR2 SQIVND, per germline (reference sequence). Trimming removed 7 bases from V and 4 bases from J; junction bases left unmatched: 6. The CDR3 totals 15 residues. CDR3 loop: CASIGDRGDNQPQHF. As DNA, the CDR3 is TGTGCCAGTATAGGGGACAGGGGGGATAATCAGCCCCAGCATTTT.

This clone was seen only once. J is TRBJ2-7 and V is TRBV21-1; the table's D call, TRBD1, was not checked against the DNA. TRBV21-1 counts as a pseudogene. This CDR3 is 13 amino acids long. In DNA form, the CDR3 reads TGTGCCAGCAGCAGGGGACAGACCTACGAGCAGTACTTC. Amino acid sequence: CASSRGQTYEQYF.

The V call is TRBV2, the J call TRBJ2-5, with 7 bases fitting TRBD1. Germline CDR1 SNHLY, CDR2 FYNNEI. J lost 7 bases, V lost 6 bases, and 8 bases had no gene match. The CDR3 is made up of 13 amino acids. Here the CDR3 DNA reads TGTGCCAGCAGGGACAGGCAAGGGGGGACCCAGTACTTC. It translates to CASRDRQGGTQYF.

The chain is built from TRBV6-4 and TRBJ2-3; D remains ambiguous. Germline CDR1 and CDR2: MRHNA and SNTAGT. V lost 4 bases, J lost 8 bases, and 13 bases lay in between. There are 13 residues in the CDR3. CDR3 in amino acids: CASSGEPTGTQYF. CDR3 DNA: TGTGCCAGCAGTGGCGAACCAACGGGTACGCAGTATTTT.

The V call is TRBV19, the J call TRBJ2-7, with 10 bases lining up with TRBD1. J gave up 3 bases and V 4 bases, and 3 bases lay outside the gene matches. The CDR3 spans 14 residues. Germline V CDR1 and CDR2: LNHDA, SQIVND (reference sequence). The CDR3 nucleotides read TGTGCCAGTAGTAAAGGGACAGGGGACTACGAGCAGTACTTC. Protein product: CASSKGTGDYEQYF.

This sequence joins TRBV6-5 and TRBJ2-7; TRBD2 matches 7 bases. V lost 6 bases and J lost 0; bases outside the gene matches: 5. Germline V gene sequence: CDR1 MNHEY, CDR2 SVGAGI. This CDR3 region has 14 residues. CDR3 DNA: TGTGCCAGCAGCCGGACTAGTACCTCCTACGAGCAGTACTTC. Residues: CASSRTSTSYEQYF.

The V call is TRBV6-4, the J call TRBJ1-5, with D hard to call. This CDR3 has 13 amino acids. The V end lost 2 bases, the J end lost 2 bases, and 4 bases lay between the germline ends. Germline loops: CDR1 MRHNA, CDR2 SNTAGT. The CDR3 is CASSDNGNQPQHF. In nucleotides, the CDR3 is TGTGCCAGCAGTGACAATGGCAATCAGCCCCAGCATTTT.

This chain joins TRBV6-5 and TRBJ2-7, with D uncertain. Deletions cut 8 bases from V and 2 bases from J, with 13 bases between. The CDR3 has 13 amino acids. Looked up from germline, CDR1 is MNHEY and CDR2 is SVGAGI. CDR3 sequence (DNA): TGTGCCAGCTCCCCCCGACCCCCCTACGAGCAGTACTTC. It yields the protein CASSPRPPYEQYF.

V is TRBV6-1 and J is TRBJ2-3; 11 bases map to TRBD2. CDR1 is MNHNS and CDR2 is SASEGT in the germline V gene. Trimming cost V 6 bases and J 7 bases; bases outside gene matches: 9. The CDR3 consists of 15 residues. The CDR3 reads CASRLGLAGINTQYF. CDR3 in DNA: TGTGCCAGCAGACTAGGACTAGCGGGCATTAATACGCAGTATTTT.

This clone was counted only a few times. The rearrangement uses TRBV10-3 and TRBJ1-5, with a tentative D call TRBD1 (5 bases). With 6 bases removed from V and 7 bases from J, the gap between germline ends came to 16 bases. The length of the CDR3 is 14 residues. Germline CDR1 and CDR2: ENHRY and SYGVKD. The CDR3 loop reads CAISGIGGVQPQHF. CDR3 in DNA: TGTGCCATCAGCGGCATCGGGGGTGTGCAGCCCCAGCATTTT.

The V gene is TRBV30, the J gene TRBJ1-2; tentatively, D is TRBD1 (6 bases). This CDR3 comprises 13 residues. Trimming pared 8 bases from V and 4 bases from J, leaving 17 bases between. Germline values: CDR1 GTSNPN, CDR2 SVGIG (reference sequence). The CDR3 sequence is CALDRDTLYGYTF. The CDR3 DNA reads as TGTGCCCTGGACCGGGACACCCTCTATGGCTACACCTTC.

The V gene is TRBV11-2, the J gene TRBJ1-2, with D hard to call. The V end lost 3 bases, the J end lost 0 bases, and 11 bases lay between the germline ends. CDR3 length equals 15 residues. Germline V lookup: CDR1 SGHAT, CDR2 FQNNGV. The CDR3 protein is CASSFVGSANYGYTF. The CDR3 DNA follows: TGTGCCAGCAGCTTCGTTGGTAGCGCTAACTATGGCTACACCTTC.

The rearrangement joins TRBV5-1 to TRBJ1-1; no firm D call. This CDR3 is built from 12 residues. V lost 0 bases to trimming and J lost 5 bases, with 5 bases between them. CDR1 is SGHRS and CDR2 is YFSETQ in the germline V gene. CDR3 region: CASSLGWTEAFF. As DNA, the CDR3 is TGCGCCAGCAGCTTGGGGTGGACTGAAGCTTTCTTT.

The rearrangement links TRBV7-8 to TRBJ2-2; no firm D call. V gave up 1 base and J gave up 3 bases, with 3 bases separating them. The CDR3 has 13 amino acids. The V gene's germline CDR1 is SGHVS and CDR2 FQNEAQ. The DNA of the CDR3 is TGTGCCAGCAGCTTAGTCGACACCGGGGAGCTGTTTTTT. Its protein is CASSLVDTGELFF.

The chain has TRBV5-3 and TRBJ1-2; D is unclear. TRBV5-3 is labeled an ORF, and its function is uncertain. The CDR3 totals 11 residues. V gave up 8 bases and J gave up 5 bases, with 10 bases separating them. CDR3 nucleotides: TGTGCCAGGTACGTTAGGTATGGCTACACCTTC. The encoded protein is CARYVRYGYTF.